Below are 32 T cell receptor beta chains sequenced from a single sample in a study of blood T cells in healthy people across ages. Together with a sample-barcoded 5' primer, a J-beta primer mix was included in a second PCR lasting roughly 6 to 12 cycles. MiXCR, run by TCRdb on the 5' RACE reads, gives a single entry per CDR3 protein. The sample lists 700,000 to 850,000 distinct CDR3 sequences, about 48% occurring once. Sequences were obtained from blood. These receptors were obtained from a man at least 80 years old in good health.

This CDR3 is CSARGGDRQGYQPQHF. The CDR3 DNA follows: TGCAGTGCTAGAGGCGGAGATAGACAGGGATATCAGCCCCAGCATTTT. V and J are TRBV20-1 and TRBJ1-5; 7 bases map to TRBD1. This CDR3 is built from 16 residues. V dropped 1 base and J dropped 5; count of bases not matched to a gene: 11. Per the germline V gene, CDR1 is DFQATT and CDR2 is SNEGSKA (reference sequence).

The chain couples TRBV3-1 to TRBJ2-1, with 14 bases matching TRBD2. Looked up from germline, CDR1 is LGHDT and CDR2 is YNNKEL (reference sequence). The V segment lost 1 base and the J segment 5 bases; nucleotides outside the gene matches: 7. The CDR3 runs 18 residues. The CDR3 reads CASSQAGTSGSLNNEQFF. DNA for the CDR3: TGTGCCAGCAGCCAAGCTGGGACTAGCGGGAGTCTTAACAATGAGCAGTTCTTC.

The chain links TRBV20-1 to TRBJ2-7, with TRBD1 matching 8 bases. V trimming: 6 bases; J trimming: 3 bases; junction bases outside the gene matches: 4. This CDR3 is built from 12 residues. Germline CDR1 DFQATT, CDR2 SNEGSKA (reference sequence). DNA of the CDR3: TGCAGTGCCCCGGACAGGGTCTACGAGCAGTACTTC. Translated: CSAPDRVYEQYF.

The gene calls are TRBV15 and TRBJ2-3; D call uncertain. Per the germline V gene, CDR1 is LNHNV and CDR2 is YYDKDF (reference sequence). CDR3 size: 18 residues. V shed 0 bases and J shed 4 bases, with 20 bases lying between them. CDR3 DNA: TGTGCCACCAGCAGAGACTCCCCGGCGGCCCCGCGCGCAGATACGCAGTATTTT. The encoded protein is CATSRDSPAAPRADTQYF.

The rearrangement joins TRBV2 to TRBJ2-1, with a possible D match to TRBD2 (5 bases). In germline, CDR1 is SNHLY, CDR2 FYNNEI. With 6 bases removed from V and 7 bases from J, the gap between germline ends came to 19 bases. This CDR3 region has 15 residues. This chain's CDR3 is CASRVEAGQMNEQFF. The DNA for the CDR3 is TGTGCCAGCAGGGTGGAGGCCGGCCAGATGAATGAGCAGTTCTTC.

This chain links TRBV28 with TRBJ2-3; 9 bases agree with TRBD2. Germline V CDR1 and CDR2: MDHEN, SYDVKM. The CDR3 is 15 amino acids. V lost 5 bases, J lost 14 bases, and 17 bases stayed unmatched. The CDR3 coding sequence is TGTGCCAGCAGTCCGCAAGCAGCGGGAGGTGGATACGCGTATTTT. Its translation: CASSPQAAGGGYAYF.

The chain combines TRBV20-1 with TRBJ2-3; TRBD2 matches 14 bases. With 6 bases clipped from V and 4 bases from J, the junction kept 9 bases outside the gene matches. Germline V gene lookup returns CDR1 DFQATT and CDR2 SNEGSKA (reference sequence). The CDR3 is made up of 16 amino acids. The CDR3 loop reads CSASGLAGVGADTQYF. For the CDR3, the DNA is TGCAGTGCATCGGGACTAGCGGGAGTGGGGGCAGATACGCAGTATTTT.

This clonotype was seen more than once but under ten times. This rearrangement joins TRBV6-5 to TRBJ1-2, with TRBD1 as a possible D gene (5 bases). With 5 bases removed from V and 2 bases from J, the gap between germline ends came to 15 bases. Germline lookup yields CDR1 MNHEY and CDR2 SVGAGI. The CDR3 sequence is 15 residues long. The chain's CDR3 is CASSPSGTPNYGYTF. In DNA form, the CDR3 reads TGTGCCAGCAGTCCCTCCGGGACCCCCAACTATGGCTACACCTTC.

V gene TRBV5-1 combines with J gene TRBJ2-1, with 11 bases that match TRBD2. Matching the DNA end better, TRBJ2-7 makes the J call doubtful. CDR1 SGHRS and CDR2 YFSETQ come from the germline V gene. The CDR3 is 16 amino acids. Written as DNA, the CDR3 is TGCGCCAGCAGCTTGGTGGGGACTAGCGGCTACAATGAGCAGTACTTC. Protein product: CASSLVGTSGYNEQYF.

This clonotype showed up just once. The chain carries TRBV5-1 and TRBJ2-3; 12 bases fit TRBD2. The ends lost 4 bases at V and 5 bases at J; junction bases unmatched: 8. This CDR3 spans 16 amino acids. Germline values: CDR1 SGHRS, CDR2 YFSETQ. The CDR3 loop is CASSPEASGRVDTQYF. The CDR3 DNA follows: TGCGCCAGCAGCCCTGAGGCTAGCGGGAGGGTAGATACGCAGTATTTT.

The chain has TRBV6-1 and TRBJ1-5; D possibly corresponds to TRBD1 (5 bases). In germline, CDR1 is MNHNS, CDR2 SASEGT. Trimming took 7 bases from V and 4 from J, leaving 11 bases between them. This CDR3 region has 13 residues. This CDR3 is CASTEGPNQPQHF. CDR3 DNA: TGTGCCAGCACCGAGGGGCCAAATCAGCCCCAGCATTTT.

The chain combines TRBV21-1 with TRBJ2-4; TRBD2 is taken as the D call from the table, unchecked against the DNA. TRBV21-1 is designated a pseudogene. CDR3 size: 17 residues. The CDR3 loop is CASSSRLAGVRPGEQYF. The CDR3 DNA is TGTGCCAGCAGCAGCCGACTAGCGGGAGTACGTCCGGGGGAGCAGTACTTC.

This clonotype appeared a few times. The J gene is TRBJ2-7, the V gene TRBV20-1, with D hard to call. Germline values: CDR1 DFQATT, CDR2 SNEGSKA (reference sequence). Trimming took 5 bases from V and 6 from J, leaving 11 bases between them. The CDR3 runs to 11 residues. CDR3 in amino acids: CSARAGVEQYF. CDR3 coding DNA: TGCAGTGCTCGGGCTGGAGTCGAGCAGTACTTC.

V and J are TRBV29-1 and TRBJ2-3; 9 positions match TRBD1. CDR1 and CDR2 from the germline V gene are SQVTM and ANQGSEA. With 4 bases clipped from V and 14 bases from J, the junction kept 13 bases outside the gene matches. This CDR3 has 13 amino acids. The chain's CDR3 is CSVGRQGGGYAYF. In nucleotides, the CDR3 is TGCAGCGTTGGGAGACAGGGGGGGGGATACGCGTATTTT.

This chain joins TRBV7-2 and TRBJ2-2, with a tentative D call TRBD2 (5 bases). CDR1 is SGHTA, CDR2 FQGNSA, per germline. CDR3 length: 14 amino acids. Trimming shortened V by 6 bases and J by 2 bases, and 10 bases separated the two germline ends. This CDR3 is CASRRTGNTGELFF. The CDR3 DNA follows: TGTGCCAGCAGGCGGACGGGAAACACCGGGGAGCTGTTTTTT.

The genes are TRBV9 and TRBJ2-1; D is possibly TRBD2 (6 bases). CDR3 size: 17 residues. Germline CDR1 reads SGDLS; CDR2 reads YYNGEE. V was clipped by 4 bases and J by 9 bases, with 26 bases between them. CDR3 bases: TGTGCCAGCAGCATCTCAGGGACTCCCCGACCCAAGGGTGAGCAGTTCTTC. It translates to CASSISGTPRPKGEQFF. The full variable domain, completed using reference TRBV9 and TRBJ2-1, is DSGVTQTPKHLITATGQRVTLRCSPRSGDLSVYWYQQSLDQGLQFLIQYYNGEERAKGNILERFSAQQFPDLHSELNLSSLELGDSALYFCASSISGTPRPKGEQFFGPGTRLTVL.

This clonotype appeared a few times. This rearrangement joins TRBV9 to TRBJ2-1, with 11 bases identical to TRBD2. Germline CDR1 SGDLS, CDR2 YYNGEE. The CDR3 contains 16 residues. Unmatched junction bases numbered 9, after V lost 0 bases and J lost 10 bases. The CDR3 is CASSVGDSGRASEQFF. CDR3 sequence (DNA): TGTGCCAGCAGCGTAGGGGATAGCGGGAGGGCCAGCGAGCAGTTCTTC.

The sample holds a few counts of this clonotype. The chain joins TRBV20-1 to TRBJ2-1; D may be TRBD1 (6 bases). V lost 6 bases and J lost 4, with 19 bases in between. This CDR3 region has 15 residues. CDR1 is DFQATT, CDR2 SNEGSKA, per germline (reference sequence). The CDR3 region has the DNA TGCAGTGCCCCTCAGGGGAGAGGCGTATACAATGAGCAGTTCTTC. Amino acids: CSAPQGRGVYNEQFF.

This clonotype was observed a handful of times. This chain uses TRBV3-1 with TRBJ2-1; TRBD1 or TRBD2 may be the D gene (7 bases each). Germline loops: CDR1 LGHDT, CDR2 YNNKEL (reference sequence). The CDR3 contains 12 residues. The V gene lost 4 bases and the J gene lost 13 bases, with 14 bases spanning the gap. For the CDR3, the DNA is TGTGCCAGCAGCCCGCCAGGGGGGGTACAGTTCTTC. Encoded protein: CASSPPGGVQFF.

The chain couples TRBV6-5 to TRBJ1-2, with D perhaps TRBD1 (5 bases). Germline V CDR1 and CDR2: MNHEY, SVGAGI. V gave up 0 bases and J gave up 0 bases, with 17 bases separating them. This CDR3 comprises 18 residues. CDR3 region: CASSYSGAGSPSNYGYTF. DNA for the CDR3: TGTGCCAGCAGTTACTCCGGGGCAGGGAGCCCGTCTAACTATGGCTACACCTTC.

This clonotype has more than one count but fewer than ten. The chain couples TRBV20-1 to TRBJ2-7, with 12 bases that match TRBD2. Germline CDR1 DFQATT, CDR2 SNEGSKA (reference sequence). The CDR3 runs to 14 residues. J lost 2 bases, V lost 3 bases, and 2 bases had no gene match. CDR3 sequence (DNA): TGCAGTGCTAGGACTAGCGGGAGAGCCTACGAGCAGTACTTC. As protein: CSARTSGRAYEQYF.

Only a few counts were recorded for this clonotype. The rearrangement uses TRBV20-1 and TRBJ2-3, with 8 positions matching TRBD1. CDR1 is DFQATT, CDR2 SNEGSKA, per germline (reference sequence). The CDR3 runs to 12 residues. CDR3 protein: CIVDRGPDTQYF. The CDR3 nucleotides read TGCATCGTCGACAGGGGTCCAGATACGCAGTATTTT.

Ten or more counts support this clonotype. The V call is TRBV15, the J call TRBJ2-7, with TRBD2 matching over 13 bases. Looked up from germline, CDR1 is LNHNV and CDR2 is YYDKDF (reference sequence). CDR3 size: 14 residues. Germline trimming cut 5 bases from V and 6 bases from J; bases unmatched to any gene: 4. CDR3 nucleotides: TGTGCCACCAGCGTTGGGACTAGCGGGGTCGAGCAGTACTTC. It is translated as CATSVGTSGVEQYF.

This clonotype was counted only a few times. Possible read error: a much larger clone is one base away. J is TRBJ2-5 and V is TRBV6-5, with D possibly being TRBD2 (5 bases). This CDR3 has 11 amino acids. V dropped 10 bases and J dropped 11 bases, with 17 bases sitting between them. The germline gives CDR1 MNHEY, CDR2 SVGAGI. This CDR3 is CATEERGKQYF. CDR3 sequence (DNA): TGTGCCACTGAGGAACGGGGAAAGCAGTACTTC.

The J gene is TRBJ2-3, the V gene TRBV10-3; 11 nucleotides agree with TRBD2. The CDR3 has 14 amino acids. The ends lost 11 bases at V and 5 bases at J; junction bases unmatched: 9. Germline CDR1 and CDR2: ENHRY and SYGVKD. CDR3 nucleotides: TGTGCCGGAGGACTAGCGGGCGCCGTAGATACGCAGTATTTT. Encoded protein: CAGGLAGAVDTQYF.

The chain uses TRBV30 and TRBJ1-2; maybe TRBD1 (5 bases). Between the trimmed V and J ends, which lost 7 bases and 5 bases, there was a span of 14 bases. This CDR3 comprises 12 residues. Germline CDR1 and CDR2: GTSNPN and SVGIG (reference sequence). This chain's CDR3 is CASAQGKYGYTF. The CDR3 DNA is TGTGCCTCGGCGCAGGGAAAATATGGCTACACCTTC.

The chain couples TRBV4-1 to TRBJ2-2, with D maybe TRBD1 (5 bases). V dropped 0 bases and J dropped 0 bases, with 8 bases sitting between them. The CDR3 covers 16 residues. Germline assignment: CDR1 MGHRA and CDR2 YSYEKL. The CDR3 coding sequence is TGCGCCAGCAGCCAAGACCCAGGGTCGAACACCGGGGAGCTGTTTTTT. It encodes CASSQDPGSNTGELFF.

The CDR3 DNA follows: TGTGCCAGCGGTGCTAGCGGGAGTCTGGATGAGCAGTTCTTC. Protein sequence: CASGASGSLDEQFF. The gene calls are TRBV2 and TRBJ2-1; 10 positions match TRBD2. CDR3 size: 14 residues. V lost 8 bases to trimming and J lost 8 bases; unmatched junction nucleotides: 9. CDR1 and CDR2 from the germline V gene are SNHLY and FYNNEI.

This chain links TRBV3-1 with TRBJ2-3; unclear D gene. CDR3 size: 13 residues. The V and J ends lost 2 bases and 10 bases respectively, with 13 bases between them. Germline V gene lookup returns CDR1 LGHDT and CDR2 YNNKEL (reference sequence). The CDR3 is CASSQPQGTSQYF. CDR3 coding DNA: TGTGCCAGCAGCCAACCGCAAGGTACTTCGCAGTATTTT.

CDR3 in amino acids: CASSPAGTGLYEQYF. DNA for the CDR3: TGTGCCAGCAGTCCTGCGGGGACAGGACTCTACGAGCAGTACTTC. V usage is TRBV6-6 and J usage is TRBJ2-5, with TRBD1 identical over 8 bases. The assigned J gene may be wrong: the sequence end matches TRBJ2-7 better. Per germline, CDR1 MNHNY and CDR2 SVGAGI (reference sequence). CDR3 length equals 15 residues.

The chain is built from TRBV27 and TRBJ2-1, with 7 bases identical to TRBD2. The germline V gene has CDR1 MNHEY and CDR2 SMNVEV (reference sequence). This CDR3 is 15 amino acids long. V lost 3 bases, J lost 2 bases, and 4 bases stayed unmatched. CDR3 in DNA: TGTGCCAGCAGTTTGGGGAGGGCCGCCTACAATGAGCAGTTCTTC. Protein product: CASSLGRAAYNEQFF.

This clonotype was observed a handful of times. V usage is TRBV27 and J usage is TRBJ2-7; a weak D match, TRBD1 (5 bases). The germline V and J ends were trimmed by 6 bases and 3 bases, with 21 bases remaining between them. This CDR3 has 16 amino acids. Germline CDR1 MNHEY, CDR2 SMNVEV (reference sequence). Here the CDR3 DNA reads TGTGCCAGCAGACAGGATTTTGACAGACACCACTACGAGCAGTACTTC. Encoded protein: CASRQDFDRHHYEQYF.